The clone carrying this TCR beta chain was recorded a few times. The sample is drawn from a study of CD8+ T cells in alopecia areata. Overall study context: Patients remained on tofacitinib for 6 to 18 months and then went 6 months without it. The investigators scored severity in treated patients by the percentage of affected scalp area.

Losses at the gene ends were 1 base for V and 0 bases for J; bases not matched to a gene: 11. CDR1 is LGHNA and CDR2 is YSLEER in the germline V gene. The CDR3 loop spans 18 amino acids. Following extraction, RNA underwent reverse transcription to cDNA, which served as the sequencing template. Produced via immunoSEQ multiplex PCR; TCRdb's table is partial and in-frame only. The sample has 200,000 to 250,000 clones; over 60% are singletons. Treatment meaning: oral pan-JAK inhibitor, 5-10 mg twice daily. The input for sequencing was CD4+ T cells sorted from blood, taken at week 4, from a patient treated with tofacitinib. The receptor was derived from a human donor with alopecia areata. The V gene is TRBV4-3, the J gene TRBJ2-5; TRBD2 agrees at 7 bases. In nucleotides, the CDR3 is TGCGCCAGCAGCCAAGTCCCAAACCGGGACTACCACCAAGAGACCCAGTACTTC. Residues: CASSQVPNRDYHQETQYF.